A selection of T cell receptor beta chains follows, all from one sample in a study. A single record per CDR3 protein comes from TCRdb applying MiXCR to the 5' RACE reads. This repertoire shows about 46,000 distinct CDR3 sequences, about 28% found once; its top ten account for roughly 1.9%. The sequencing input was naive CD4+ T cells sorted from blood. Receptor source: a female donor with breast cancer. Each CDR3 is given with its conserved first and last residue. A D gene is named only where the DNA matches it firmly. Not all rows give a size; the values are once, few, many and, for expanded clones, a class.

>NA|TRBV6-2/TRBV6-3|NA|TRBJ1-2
CASWDSGYTF
TGTGCCAGCTGGGACTCTGGCTACACCTTC
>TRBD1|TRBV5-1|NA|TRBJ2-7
CAGSFLPGQGNEQYF
TGCGCCGGCAGCTTTTTGCCGGGACAGGGGAACGAGCAGTACTTC
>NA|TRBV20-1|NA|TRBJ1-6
CGGLRSGGGSPLHF
TGCGGTGGCCTGCGGTCTGGGGGAGGTTCACCCCTCCACTTT
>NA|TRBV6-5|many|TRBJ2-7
CASNGGSYEQYF
TGTGCCAGCAACGGGGGTTCCTACGAGCAGTACTTC
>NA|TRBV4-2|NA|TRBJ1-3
CASSSTVRRPGNTIYF
TGTGCCAGCAGCTCCACGGTCCGGCGCCCTGGAAACACCATATATTTT
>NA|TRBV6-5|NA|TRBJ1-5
CASSRGYSNQPQHF
TGTGCCAGCAGCCGAGGGTATAGCAATCAGCCCCAGCATTTT
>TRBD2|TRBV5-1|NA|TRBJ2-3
CASSFGGRARDTQYF
TGCGCCAGCAGCTTCGGCGGGAGGGCCAGAGATACGCAGTATTTT
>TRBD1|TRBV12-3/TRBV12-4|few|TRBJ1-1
CASNRDRVGTEAFF
TGTGCCAGCAATCGGGACAGGGTGGGCACTGAAGCTTTCTTT
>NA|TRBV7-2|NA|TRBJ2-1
CAGSPTGGAYNEQFF
TGTGCCGGCAGCCCCACGGGGGGCGCGTACAATGAGCAGTTCTTC
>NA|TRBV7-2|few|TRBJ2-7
CASSLEGGLGEQYF
TGTGCCAGCAGCTTGGAGGGGGGTTTGGGTGAGCAGTACTTC
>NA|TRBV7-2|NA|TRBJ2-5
CASSLGGAGVETQYF
TGTGCCAGCAGCTTAGGGGGGGCGGGAGTAGAGACCCAGTACTTC
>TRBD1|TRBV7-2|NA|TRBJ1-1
CASRRTGPEAFF
TGTGCCAGCAGGCGGACAGGGCCTGAAGCTTTCTTT
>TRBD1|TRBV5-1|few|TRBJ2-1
CASSHGQVGENEQFF
TGCGCCAGCAGTCACGGACAGGTGGGGGAGAATGAGCAGTTCTTC
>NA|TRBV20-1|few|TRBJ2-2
CSASEEYAGELFF
TGCAGTGCTAGTGAGGAGTACGCCGGGGAGCTGTTTTTT
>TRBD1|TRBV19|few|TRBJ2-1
CASSTYRGEYNKQFF
TGTGCCAGTAGTACCTACAGGGGGGAATACAATAAGCAGTTCTTC
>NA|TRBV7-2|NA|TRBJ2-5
CASSETGGTQYF
TGTGCCAGCAGCGAAACAGGAGGGACCCAGTACTTC
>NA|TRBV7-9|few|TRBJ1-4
CASSPRGYNEKLFF
TGTGCCAGCAGCCCCCGCGGTTATAATGAAAAACTGTTTTTT
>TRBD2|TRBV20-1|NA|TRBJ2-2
CSANRLAGPNTGELFF
TGCAGTGCTAACCGACTAGCGGGGCCCAACACCGGGGAGCTGTTTTTT
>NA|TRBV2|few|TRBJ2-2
CASSEVPTGELFF
TGTGCCAGCAGTGAAGTGCCCACCGGGGAGCTGTTTTTT
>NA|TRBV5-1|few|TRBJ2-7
CASSQPGEGRYSYEQYF
TGCGCCAGCAGCCAACCAGGAGAGGGACGGTACTCCTACGAGCAGTACTTC
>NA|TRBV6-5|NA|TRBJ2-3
CASSYLVFSSTDTQYF
TGTGCCAGCAGTTACTTGGTGTTCTCTAGCACAGATACGCAGTATTTT
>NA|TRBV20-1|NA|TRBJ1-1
CSASEGGTEAFF
TGCAGTGCTAGTGAGGGAGGGACCGAAGCTTTCTTT
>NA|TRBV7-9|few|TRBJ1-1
CASSLVGVKAFF
TGTGCCAGCAGCTTAGTAGGCGTTAAAGCTTTCTTT
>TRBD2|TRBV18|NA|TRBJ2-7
CASSPASLLAGYEQYF
TGTGCCAGCTCACCAGCTTCCCTGCTAGCGGGCTACGAGCAGTACTTC
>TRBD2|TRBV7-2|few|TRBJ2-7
CASSLELAGGPHEQYF
TGTGCCAGCAGCTTAGAACTAGCGGGAGGGCCTCACGAGCAGTACTTC
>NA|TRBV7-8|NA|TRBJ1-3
CASSLGDSRSGNTIYF
TGTGCCAGCAGCTTAGGTGACTCGCGCTCTGGAAACACCATATATTTT
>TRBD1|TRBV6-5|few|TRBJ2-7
CASSYLFTGTGEGKQYF
TGTGCCAGCAGTTACCTATTCACCGGGACAGGCGAGGGGAAGCAGTACTTC
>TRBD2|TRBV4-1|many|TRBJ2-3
CASSLTGLAGDTQYF
TGCGCCAGCAGCCTGACGGGACTAGCCGGAGATACGCAGTATTTT
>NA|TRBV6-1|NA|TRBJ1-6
CASEAGNNSPLHF
TGTGCCAGCGAGGCGGGTAATAATTCACCCCTCCACTTT
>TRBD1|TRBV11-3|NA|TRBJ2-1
CASSAATGKGSNEQFF
TGTGCCAGCAGCGCCGCGACAGGGAAGGGTTCGAATGAGCAGTTCTTC
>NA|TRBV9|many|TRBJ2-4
CASSVDFGNIQYF
TGTGCCAGCAGCGTAGATTTTGGGAACATTCAGTACTTC
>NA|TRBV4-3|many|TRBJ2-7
CASSQDARQGSYEQYF
TGCGCCAGCAGCCAAGATGCCCGGCAGGGCTCCTACGAGCAGTACTTC
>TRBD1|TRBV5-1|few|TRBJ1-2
CASSLGPGQGSYGYTF
TGCGCCAGCAGCTTGGGTCCGGGACAGGGAAGCTATGGCTACACCTTC
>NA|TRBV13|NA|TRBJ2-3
CASSIRKLLTDTQYF
TGTGCCAGCAGCATCCGAAAACTACTCACAGATACGCAGTATTTT
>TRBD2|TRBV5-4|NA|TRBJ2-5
CASSMGLAGETQYF
TGTGCCAGCAGCATGGGACTAGCCGGGGAGACCCAGTACTTC
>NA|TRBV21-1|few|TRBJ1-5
CASSKAQGRGNQPQHF
TGTGCCAGCAGCAAGGCACAGGGCAGGGGCAATCAGCCCCAGCATTTT
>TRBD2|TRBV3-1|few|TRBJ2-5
CASSQGGEGFETQYF
TGTGCCAGCAGCCAAGGGGGGGAGGGTTTCGAGACCCAGTACTTC
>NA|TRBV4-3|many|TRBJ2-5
CASSQQLQETQYF
TGCGCCAGCAGCCAACAACTCCAAGAGACCCAGTACTTC
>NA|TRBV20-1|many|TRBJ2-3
CSAIQGSGDTQYF
TGCAGTGCTATTCAGGGATCAGGAGATACGCAGTATTTT
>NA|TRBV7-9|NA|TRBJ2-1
CASSYTLADEQFF
TGTGCCAGCAGCTACACCCTGGCGGATGAGCAGTTCTTC